The rows below give T cell receptor beta chains drawn from one sample of a study of human T cells and chemical hapten exposure. TCRdb recomputed calls from the RACE reads with MiXCR, one row per CDR3 protein. The sample holds 370,000 or so distinct CDR3 sequences; 4% to 5.5% are singletons and the top ten take 2% to 2.5%. The sample here was whole blood, taken in connection with sensitization to the hapten diphenylcyclopropenone (DPC). All receptors derive from a woman in her 50s with alopecia areata. Some clones in this sample may be carry-over from other donors' samples. CDR3s leave out the opening cysteine and the closing phenylalanine or tryptophan. A clone size is listed for some rows: how often the clone was seen (once, few, many), or a class if it is expanded.

TRBV2	many	TRBJ2-1	ASSPRTGGRNEQF
TRBV4-3	NA	TRBJ2-3	ASSQGGLAGAHPTDTQY
TRBV10-3	NA	TRBJ2-5	AISDRGPQETQY
TRBV24-1	many	TRBJ2-4	ATCRGIQY
TRBV28	few	TRBJ2-7	ATYPGGSYEQY
TRBV12-3/TRBV12-4	few	TRBJ2-1	ASTLKSGYANNEQF
TRBV5-1	few	TRBJ2-5	ASSLVLPETQY
TRBV11-2	many	TRBJ2-7	ASSFRTTYEQY
TRBV3-1	many	TRBJ1-2	ASSLINSGGYT
TRBV20-1	many	TRBJ2-3	SARAPLADYTDTQY
TRBV20-1	many	TRBJ1-3	SAGDRFTGNTIY
TRBV11-2	NA	TRBJ1-2	ASSLVGTGVNYGYT
TRBV12-3/TRBV12-4	many	TRBJ1-4	ASSLGTHTQTNEKLF